The clone carrying this T cell receptor (beta chain) was counted only a few times. Its antigen remains unidentified. CD4+ naive, central memory, regulatory and stem cell-like memory subsets were isolated by sorting on CD45RO/CCR7/CD25/CD127/CD95/CD27. This specimen belongs to a study of beta chain features in type 1 diabetes. Expressed TCRB transcripts were sequenced, since all the RNA that had been isolated was reverse transcribed. Profiling relied on immunoSEQ multiplex PCR, and the TCRdb table lists in-frame clones only, not all of them. This sample has roughly 250,000 clones, with over 20% found just once. Study results and caveats: Moderate but significant shortening of TCRB CDR3s was recorded in all four CD4+ subsets from Type 1 diabetes patients.

V lost 2 bases to trimming and J lost 3 bases, with 12 bases between them. CDR3 size: 16 residues. Germline CDR1 is SGDLS and CDR2 is YYNGEE. This clonotype was sampled from a middle-aged woman with type 1 diabetes. This chain connects TRBV9 to TRBJ1-6, with a weak D call TRBD1 (6 bases). The sample comprised naive CD4+ T cells from blood. The chain's CDR3 is CASSVEGGHYNSPLHF. The CDR3 nucleotides read TGTGCCAGCAGCGTGGAAGGGGGACACTATAATTCACCCCTCCACTTT.